Here is one T cell receptor (beta chain) with its context. Its antigen is unknown. RNA in amounts of about 0.5 to 1 ug was reverse transcribed with random hexamers. MiXCR, applied by TCRdb to the immunoSEQ multiplex PCR reads, yields one record per CDR3 protein. This sample yields 210,000 or so distinct CDR3 sequences, of which 94% are seen a single time; about 0.14% belongs to the top ten. This sample is drawn from a study of CD8 T cells in Susac syndrome. Study-level background: Active disease was present in about 6 of the sequenced Susac syndrome patients, and remission in eight or nine. Blood was drawn from Susac syndrome patients while they were therapy-naive, on corticosteroids, or on intravenous immunoglobulin alone. Regarding the study as a whole: There was no clonal expansion in the CD4+ T cell repertoires of Susac syndrome.

The CDR3 length is 14 residues. The V gene lost 3 bases and the J gene lost 0 bases, with 3 bases spanning the gap. CDR1 and CDR2 (germline): LGHDT, YNNKEL (reference sequence). The Susac syndrome patients fit the recently defined diagnostic criteria for definite or probable disease. The sequence was obtained from a human donor with Susac syndrome. The chain recombines TRBV3-1 with TRBJ2-6; no definite D call. The sequenced sample was CD4+ T cells from PBMCs. The CDR3 DNA reads as TGTGCCAGCAGCCAGGGCTCTGGGGCCAACGTCCTGACTTTC. It translates to CASSQGSGANVLTF.